The 19 T cell receptor beta chains reported below all come from one sample, sequenced in a study of T cells in Graves' hyperthyroidism and ophthalmopathy. Amplification targeted TCR beta CDR3 regions from RNA transcripts. The primer set for the first-round RT-PCR of the TCR CDR3 was HTBI. Each CDR3 protein is one row after TCRdb ran MiXCR on the multiplex PCR reads. This sample has around 300,000 distinct CDR3 sequences, with around 14% found just once. The sequenced material came from blood. Receptors were obtained from a woman in her thirties with Graves' hyperthyroidism.

This clonotype was seen many times. The V call is TRBV6-1, the J call TRBJ2-1; D gene ambiguous. This CDR3 region has 11 residues. CDR1 is MNHNS and CDR2 is SASEGT in the germline V gene. The V end was cut by 7 bases, the J end by 8 bases, with 9 bases between. The CDR3 loop is CASNFGDEQFF. Written as DNA, the CDR3 is TGTGCCAGCAACTTTGGCGATGAGCAGTTCTTC.

CDR3 DNA: TGTGCCAGCAGCGAGGGCGGACTAGCGGGAGTTCCCTCCTACAATGAGCAGTTCTTC. It codes for CASSEGGLAGVPSYNEQFF. J is TRBJ2-1 and V is TRBV7-9, with 13 bases matching TRBD2. The V gene end was trimmed by 5 bases and the J gene end by 0 bases; junction bases not matched to a gene: 10. The CDR3 sequence is 19 residues long. Germline-derived CDR1 and CDR2 are SEHNR and FQNEAQ (reference sequence).

At least ten counts were recorded for this clonotype. The chain joins TRBV12-3 or TRBV12-4 to TRBJ2-5; 15 nucleotides match TRBD2. The V gene end was trimmed by 6 bases and the J gene end by 0 bases; junction bases not matched to a gene: 14. The CDR3 loop spans 20 amino acids. The CDR3 is CASSRKGLAGGGGYQETQYF. CDR3 sequence (DNA): TGTGCCAGCAGCCGTAAGGGACTAGCGGGAGGAGGGGGGTACCAAGAGACCCAGTACTTC.

There are many counts of this clonotype. This chain uses TRBV2 with TRBJ2-5; tentative D call: TRBD2 (6 bases). Germline CDR1 and CDR2: SNHLY and FYNNEI. The germline V and J ends were trimmed by 6 bases and 6 bases, with 8 bases remaining between them. The CDR3 length is 11 residues. CDR3 amino acids: CASSGGKTQYF. In DNA form, the CDR3 reads TGTGCCAGCAGCGGGGGAAAGACCCAGTACTTC.

This clonotype was seen many times. This chain joins TRBV10-3 and TRBJ2-7; D call uncertain. This CDR3 is built from 14 residues. In germline, CDR1 is ENHRY, CDR2 SYGVKD. The V end was cut by 0 bases, the J end by 3 bases, with 9 bases between. This CDR3 is CAISESQVSYEQYF. CDR3 coding DNA: TGTGCCATCAGTGAGTCTCAAGTCAGCTACGAGCAGTACTTC.

Only a few counts were recorded for this clonotype. A read error may explain this, as a much larger clone is one base away. This chain connects TRBV6-1 to TRBJ2-5, with 14 positions matching TRBD2. Germline V gene data show CDR1 as MNHNS and CDR2 as SASEGT. The CDR3 totals 19 residues. V dropped 11 bases and J dropped 6; count of bases not matched to a gene: 23. DNA of the CDR3: TGTGCCGGCACCTACGGGGGGGTGGGACTAGCGGGAGATTGGAAGACCCAGTACTTC. It is translated as CAGTYGGVGLAGDWKTQYF.

This clonotype was picked up many times. This chain links TRBV6-1 with TRBJ1-3; D is ambiguous. Trimming cost V 6 bases and J 4 bases, with 10 bases left between them. This CDR3 is built from 13 residues. Per germline, CDR1 MNHNS and CDR2 SASEGT. The CDR3 DNA is TGTGCCAGCAGGGATTCGGGCGGAAACACCATATATTTT. Translating gives CASRDSGGNTIYF.

The sample holds one count of this clonotype. This may be a read error: a much more frequent sequence differs by one nucleotide. The gene calls are TRBV20-1 and TRBJ2-7; TRBD2 might be the D (6 bases). Per germline, CDR1 DFQATT and CDR2 SNEGSKA (reference sequence). The V gene lost 6 bases and the J gene lost 4 bases, with 22 bases spanning the gap. CDR3 length: 15 residues. CDR3 region: CSAHLGGWPQYEQYF. The CDR3 DNA reads as TGCAGTGCCCACCTGGGGGGATGGCCCCAATACGAGCAGTACTTC.

This clonotype was seen a few times. The chain joins TRBV6-2 or TRBV6-3 to TRBJ2-3; D uncertain. Trimming removed 5 bases at V and 6 bases at J, with 15 bases between. The germline gives CDR1 MNHEY, CDR2 SVGEGT. The CDR3 covers 14 residues. The CDR3 here is CASSHPKDSDTQYF. The CDR3 DNA follows: TGTGCCAGCAGTCACCCGAAGGATTCGGATACGCAGTATTTT.

In this sample, this clonotype turned up a few times. V is TRBV3-1 and J is TRBJ2-1, with 12 bases matching TRBD2. Germline CDR1 reads LGHDT; CDR2 reads YNNKEL (reference sequence). The CDR3 is 20 amino acids. Trimming removed 5 bases from V and 6 bases from J; junction bases left unmatched: 20. This CDR3 reads CASSKSDGRASGRGINEQFF. Written as DNA, the CDR3 is TGTGCCAGCAGCAAAAGCGACGGGAGGGCTAGCGGGAGGGGGATCAATGAGCAGTTCTTC.

This clonotype was picked up a small number of times. CDR3 coding DNA: TGCAGTGCTAGAGGCACCAGGAAGCAGTTCTTC. Translated, it gives CSARGTRKQFF. The genes are TRBV20-1 and TRBJ2-1; D ambiguous. This CDR3 has 11 amino acids. V was trimmed by 1 base and J by 11 bases, leaving 9 bases between them. Looked up from germline, CDR1 is DFQATT and CDR2 is SNEGSKA (reference sequence).

The chain recombines TRBV29-1 with TRBJ2-5; TRBD2 agrees at 7 bases. J gave up 13 bases and V 3 bases, and 8 bases lay outside the gene matches. Germline V gene sequence: CDR1 SQVTM, CDR2 ANQGSEA. The CDR3 length is 11 residues. CDR3 DNA sequence: TGCAGCGTTGAGCGGACTAGTGGAGGGTACTTC. Protein sequence: CSVERTSGGYF.

V usage is TRBV7-9 and J usage is TRBJ1-4; D is unclear. The germline CDR1 and CDR2 sequences are SEHNR and FQNEAQ (reference sequence). This CDR3 region has 16 residues. V was shortened by 5 bases and J by 6 bases, with 19 bases between the two germline ends. CDR3 sequence reads: CASSHTTMSLDEKLFF. The CDR3 DNA follows: TGTGCCAGCAGCCACACTACGATGTCCTTGGATGAAAAACTGTTTTTT.

On this clonotype itself: It may be a read error: a sequence one base away is much more abundant. This rearrangement joins TRBV5-1 to TRBJ2-1; D may correspond to TRBD1 or TRBD2 (5 bases each). The CDR3 has 13 amino acids. Germline CDR1 is SGHRS and CDR2 is YFSETQ. CDR3 residues: CASSRGSMDELFF. In DNA, the CDR3 is TGCGCCAGCAGTCGGGGCTCTATGGATGAGCTGTTCTTC.

This clonotype was counted many times. The chain employs TRBV12-3 or TRBV12-4 and TRBJ2-4; no clear D gene. The CDR3 contains 19 residues. V shed 4 bases and J shed 0 bases, with 22 bases lying between them. The CDR3 sequence: CASSSTPQMDRPAKNIQYF. The CDR3 bases are TGTGCCAGCAGTTCTACCCCGCAGATGGACCGACCAGCCAAAAACATTCAGTACTTC.

This clonotype was observed a few times. This chain links TRBV20-1 with TRBJ1-5; D gene uncertain. This CDR3 comprises 12 residues. V was shortened by 7 bases and J by 3 bases, with 10 bases between the two germline ends. Germline V gene lookup returns CDR1 DFQATT and CDR2 SNEGSKA (reference sequence). DNA for the CDR3: TGCAGTGGTCGGGTTTACAATCAGCCCCAGCATTTT. It codes for CSGRVYNQPQHF.

The V and J genes are TRBV19 and TRBJ2-3, with D uncertain. Trimming took off 3 bases at V and 4 bases at J, with 8 bases between the two ends. The CDR3 runs 13 residues. The V gene's germline CDR1 is LNHDA and CDR2 SQIVND (reference sequence). CDR3 sequence: CASSMGSSDTQYF. In DNA, the CDR3 is TGTGCCAGTAGTATGGGTAGCTCAGATACGCAGTATTTT.

This clonotype has at least ten counts. The genes are TRBV7-2 and TRBJ1-2, with D maybe TRBD1 (5 bases). V lost 4 bases and J 7 bases, leaving 19 bases between the germline ends. In germline, CDR1 is SGHTA, CDR2 FQGNSA. The CDR3 covers 15 residues. The CDR3 here is CASSSAGRKVGGYTF. The DNA for the CDR3 is TGTGCCAGCAGCTCGGCGGGGCGGAAGGTCGGTGGCTACACCTTC.

This clonotype was seen many times. The chain carries TRBV2 and TRBJ2-3, with D possibly matching TRBD2 (5 bases). This CDR3 contains 14 residues. Deletions cut 8 bases from V and 4 bases from J, with 16 bases between. Per germline, CDR1 SNHLY and CDR2 FYNNEI. CDR3 loop: CASCQEAGPDTQYF. The CDR3 nucleotides are TGTGCCAGCTGCCAGGAGGCCGGTCCAGATACGCAGTATTTT.